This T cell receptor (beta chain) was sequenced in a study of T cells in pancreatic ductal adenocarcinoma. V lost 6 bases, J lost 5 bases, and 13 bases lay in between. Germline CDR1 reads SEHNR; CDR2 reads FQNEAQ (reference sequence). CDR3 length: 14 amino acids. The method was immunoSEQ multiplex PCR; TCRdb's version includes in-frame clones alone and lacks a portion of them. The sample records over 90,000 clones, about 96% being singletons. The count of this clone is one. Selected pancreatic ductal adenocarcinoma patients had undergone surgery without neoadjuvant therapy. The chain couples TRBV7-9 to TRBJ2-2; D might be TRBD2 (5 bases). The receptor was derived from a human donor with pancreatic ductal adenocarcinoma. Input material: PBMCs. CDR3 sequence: CASRLGDGTGELFF. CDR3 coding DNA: TGTGCCAGCAGGTTGGGAGACGGTACCGGGGAGCTGTTTTTT.